These 19 T cell receptor beta chains were all obtained from the same sample, sequenced in a study of blood T cells in healthy people across ages. Alongside a J-beta primer mix, a sample-barcoded 5' primer served in a second PCR lasting about 6 to 12 cycles. TCRdb redid the calling of the 5' RACE reads with MiXCR, one entry per CDR3 protein. Of over 750,000 distinct CDR3 sequences in the sample, 20% to 25% were seen once. These data also featured in a second study, about T cells of mothers and their children.

The sequenced sample was blood. Every receptor here comes from a boy younger than 18 in good health.

CDR3 sequence (DNA): TGCAGTGCTAGAGATCGGGGGTATGCCTACGAGCAGTACTTC. Protein product: CSARDRGYAYEQYF. The V call is TRBV20-1, the J call TRBJ2-7; tentative D call: TRBD2 (6 bases). Germline V gene sequence: CDR1 DFQATT, CDR2 SNEGSKA (reference sequence). The V end lost 0 bases, the J end lost 2 bases, and 11 bases lay between the germline ends. The CDR3 is 14 residues long.

V usage is TRBV29-1 and J usage is TRBJ1-4; possibly TRBD1 for D (5 bases). Germline CDR1 is SQVTM and CDR2 is ANQGSEA. This CDR3 has 11 amino acids. The germline V and J ends were trimmed by 7 bases and 8 bases, with 11 bases remaining between them. The CDR3 bases are TGCAGCGGTGGGACGGCGGAAAAACTGTTTTTT. As protein: CSGGTAEKLFF.

This clonotype has a handful of counts. The J gene is TRBJ2-1, the V gene TRBV7-9; TRBD1 might be the D (6 bases). V shed 3 bases and J shed 0 bases, with 12 bases lying between them. Germline V lookup: CDR1 SEHNR, CDR2 FQNEAQ (reference sequence). This CDR3 has 16 amino acids. The CDR3 reads CASSFQGLGSYNEQFF. The CDR3 DNA reads as TGTGCCAGCAGCTTTCAGGGGCTCGGCTCCTACAATGAGCAGTTCTTC.

The chain uses TRBV24-1 and TRBJ2-1; a weak D match, TRBD1 (5 bases). The length of the CDR3 is 11 residues. The germline V gene encodes CDR1 KGHDR and CDR2 SFDVKD. V was clipped by 9 bases and J by 8 bases, with 10 bases between them. CDR3 in amino acids: CATGSGYEQFF. The CDR3, as DNA: TGTGCCACCGGTTCAGGGTATGAGCAGTTCTTC.

The V and J genes are TRBV7-6 and TRBJ2-3; the D gene is possibly TRBD2 (6 bases). Trimming pared 1 base from V and 1 base from J, leaving 12 bases between. CDR1 is SGHVS, CDR2 FNYEAQ, per germline. The CDR3 totals 16 residues. The CDR3 DNA reads TGTGCCAGCAGCTTAGGGCCAGCGGGCGGCACAGATACGCAGTATTTT. Protein: CASSLGPAGGTDTQYF. The full variable domain, in which reference TRBV7-6 and TRBJ2-3 provide the parts outside the CDR3, is GAGVSQSPRYKVTKRGQDVALRCDPISGHVSLYWYRQALGQGPEFLTYFNYEAQQDKSGLPNDRFSAERPEGSISTLTIQRTEQRDSAMYRCASSLGPAGGTDTQYFGPGTRLTVL.

This clonotype has just a few counts. At one end the junction does not follow the germline gene, possibly because of a read error. The chain is built from TRBV7-7 and TRBJ2-5; TRBD1 agrees at 9 bases. The J call may not be correct, given that the DNA end is closer to TRBJ2-1. This CDR3 has 15 residues. CDR1 and CDR2 (germline): SSHAT, FNYEAQ (reference sequence). CDR3 protein: CASSVTGTGYDEQFF. CDR3 bases: TGTGCTAGCAGCGTAACCGGGACAGGGTATGATGAGCAGTTCTTC.

This clonotype turned up a few times. This chain joins TRBV7-9 and TRBJ2-5; 11 bases agree with TRBD1. The J call is in doubt because the DNA end fits TRBJ2-1 better. This CDR3 contains 15 residues. In germline, CDR1 is SEHNR, CDR2 FQNEAQ (reference sequence). CDR3 nucleotide sequence: TGTGCCAGCAGTTTCGGACAGGGGGCAGTCAATGAGCAGTTCTTC. Translation: CASSFGQGAVNEQFF.

The chain links TRBV4-1 to TRBJ2-1, with 8 nucleotides matching TRBD2. The CDR3 loop spans 16 amino acids. V gave up 4 bases and J gave up 2 bases; unmatched junction bases: 7. Germline V lookup: CDR1 MGHRA, CDR2 YSYEKL. CDR3 sequence: CASSLSPSGPYNEQFF. CDR3 sequence (DNA): TGCGCCAGCAGCCTAAGCCCTAGCGGGCCCTACAATGAGCAGTTCTTC.

The CDR3 here is CASSLTLGGKNIQYF. CDR3 sequence (DNA): TGTGCCAGCAGCTTAACCCTTGGAGGCAAAAACATTCAGTACTTC. The chain has TRBV11-3 and TRBJ2-4; TRBD2 is a possible D gene (5 bases). The V end lost 2 bases, the J end lost 3 bases, and 11 bases lay between the germline ends. CDR1 is SGHNT, CDR2 YENEEA, per germline. This CDR3 is 15 amino acids long.

This clonotype was counted a few times. The chain recombines TRBV7-2 with TRBJ2-1; TRBD2 matches 12 bases. Germline values: CDR1 SGHTA, CDR2 FQGNSA. Losses at the gene ends were 5 bases for V and 8 bases for J; bases not matched to a gene: 4. The CDR3 is 14 amino acids. For the CDR3, the DNA is TGTGCCAGCAGCCAGGGACTAGCGGGTTATGAGCAGTTCTTC. It is translated as CASSQGLAGYEQFF.

The rearrangement joins TRBV4-3 to TRBJ2-5; a possible D gene is TRBD2 (5 bases). The V end lost 4 bases, the J end lost 13 bases, and 19 bases lay between the germline ends. CDR3 length equals 13 residues. Germline assignment: CDR1 LGHNA and CDR2 YSLEER. The CDR3 DNA follows: TGCGCCAGCAGCCCATTGGGGAGCTACGAGCCGTACTTC. It specifies CASSPLGSYEPYF.

Worth noting for this clonotype: The junction departs from germline at one end; a sequencing error may be responsible. V is TRBV12-3 or TRBV12-4 and J is TRBJ2-5; D gene uncertain. The CDR3 is made up of 13 amino acids. This CDR3 reads CAGSRAAQETQYF. The CDR3 nucleotides read TGTGCCGGCAGTCGTGCGGCCCAAGAGACCCAGTACTTC.

The gene calls are TRBV7-2 and TRBJ1-2; no clear D gene. This CDR3 is built from 12 residues. V lost 1 base, J lost 7 bases, and 7 bases lay in between. The germline V gene encodes CDR1 SGHTA and CDR2 FQGNSA. DNA for the CDR3: TGTGCCAGCAGCTTAGATTTTGGTGGCTACACCTTC. Translated, it gives CASSLDFGGYTF.

The V call is TRBV10-2, the J call TRBJ2-5, with D possibly being TRBD1 (7 bases). The CDR3 loop spans 15 amino acids. V lost 4 bases, J lost 7 bases, and 19 bases lay in between. From germline, CDR1 is WSHSY and CDR2 SAAADI. The CDR3 loop is CASSVLQGFSGTQYF. CDR3 DNA: TGCGCCAGCAGTGTCTTACAGGGGTTTAGCGGGACCCAGTACTTC.

This clonotype appeared a few times. For the CDR3, the DNA is TGTGCCAGCAGAGATAAGGACTTGTACTACAATGAGCAGTTCTTC. Its protein product is CASRDKDLYYNEQFF. The chain links TRBV6-1 to TRBJ2-1, with D perhaps TRBD2 (5 bases). This CDR3 is 15 amino acids long. CDR1 is MNHNS, CDR2 SASEGT, per germline. V shed 6 bases and J shed 3 bases, with 15 bases lying between them.

This rearrangement joins TRBV7-9 to TRBJ1-4; 7 nucleotides line up with TRBD1. Germline V gene sequence: CDR1 SEHNR, CDR2 FQNEAQ (reference sequence). The CDR3 extends over 14 amino acids. J lost 10 bases, V lost 1 base, and 6 bases had no gene match. The CDR3 DNA sequence: TGTGCCAGCAGCTTAGACAGGGGATTGCGAAAACTGTTTTTT. Residues: CASSLDRGLRKLFF.

This chain uses TRBV20-1 with TRBJ2-3; D might be TRBD1 (6 bases). The CDR3 runs to 14 residues. With 3 bases removed from V and 4 bases from J, the gap between germline ends came to 14 bases. Germline lookup yields CDR1 DFQATT and CDR2 SNEGSKA (reference sequence). The CDR3 reads CSARAGVGADTQYF. The CDR3 region has the DNA TGCAGTGCTAGGGCAGGGGTGGGGGCAGATACGCAGTATTTT.

Turning to this clonotype: Germline and junction disagree at one end, which may indicate a read error. The chain recombines TRBV15 with TRBJ2-7, with no clear D. Germline V lookup: CDR1 LNHNV, CDR2 YYDKDF (reference sequence). CDR3 length: 15 residues. CDR3 nucleotide sequence: TGTGCCACCAGCAGAGCGCCCCCCGAGGTATACGAGCAGCACTTC. It is translated as CATSRAPPEVYEQHF.

Only a few counts were recorded for this clonotype. The genes are TRBV5-1 and TRBJ1-1; D not certain. Trimming removed 0 bases at V and 0 bases at J, with 6 bases between. This CDR3 region has 14 residues. CDR1 and CDR2 from the germline V gene are SGHRS and YFSETQ. In DNA, the CDR3 is TGCGCCAGCAGCTTGGGACTAGTGAACACTGAAGCTTTCTTT. Protein: CASSLGLVNTEAFF. The variable domain in full, with the rest retrieved from reference TRBV5-1 and TRBJ1-1, is KAGVTQTPRYLIKTRGQQVTLSCSPISGHRSVSWYQQTPGQGLQFLFEYFSETQRNKGNFPGRFSGRQFSNSRSEMNVSTLELGDSALYLCASSLGLVNTEAFFGQGTRLTVV.